This TCR beta chain emerged from a study of PD-L1 blockade in urothelial cancer. Study-wide context: Of prior chemotherapy regimens, patients had received between 0 and 3. Blood analysis took place 3 weeks (second dose) and 6 weeks after treatment start. The median number of T cells present in blood samples was roughly 130,000.

Spiking each PCR with synthetic TCR analog templates was performed. Repertoires were generated with immunoSEQ multiplex PCR, while TCRdb's copy carries only in-frame clones and drops some. This sample yields more than 80,000 clones, of which over 80% are seen a single time; approximately 9.5% belongs to the top ten. The CDR3 totals 14 residues. Trimming at V came to 6 bases and at J to 1 base, leaving 4 bases not matched to a gene. Germline values: CDR1 KGHSH, CDR2 LQKENI. The chain uses TRBV18 and TRBJ1-1, with TRBD1 identical over 8 bases. The origin of this receptor is a man aged 65 to 79 with urothelial cancer. The sample in question was PBMCs, obtained around atezolizumab (anti-PD-L1) treatment. CDR3 nucleotide sequence: TGTGCCAGCTCGAGCGGACAGGGGAACACTGAAGCTTTCTTT. Its protein product is CASSSGQGNTEAFF.